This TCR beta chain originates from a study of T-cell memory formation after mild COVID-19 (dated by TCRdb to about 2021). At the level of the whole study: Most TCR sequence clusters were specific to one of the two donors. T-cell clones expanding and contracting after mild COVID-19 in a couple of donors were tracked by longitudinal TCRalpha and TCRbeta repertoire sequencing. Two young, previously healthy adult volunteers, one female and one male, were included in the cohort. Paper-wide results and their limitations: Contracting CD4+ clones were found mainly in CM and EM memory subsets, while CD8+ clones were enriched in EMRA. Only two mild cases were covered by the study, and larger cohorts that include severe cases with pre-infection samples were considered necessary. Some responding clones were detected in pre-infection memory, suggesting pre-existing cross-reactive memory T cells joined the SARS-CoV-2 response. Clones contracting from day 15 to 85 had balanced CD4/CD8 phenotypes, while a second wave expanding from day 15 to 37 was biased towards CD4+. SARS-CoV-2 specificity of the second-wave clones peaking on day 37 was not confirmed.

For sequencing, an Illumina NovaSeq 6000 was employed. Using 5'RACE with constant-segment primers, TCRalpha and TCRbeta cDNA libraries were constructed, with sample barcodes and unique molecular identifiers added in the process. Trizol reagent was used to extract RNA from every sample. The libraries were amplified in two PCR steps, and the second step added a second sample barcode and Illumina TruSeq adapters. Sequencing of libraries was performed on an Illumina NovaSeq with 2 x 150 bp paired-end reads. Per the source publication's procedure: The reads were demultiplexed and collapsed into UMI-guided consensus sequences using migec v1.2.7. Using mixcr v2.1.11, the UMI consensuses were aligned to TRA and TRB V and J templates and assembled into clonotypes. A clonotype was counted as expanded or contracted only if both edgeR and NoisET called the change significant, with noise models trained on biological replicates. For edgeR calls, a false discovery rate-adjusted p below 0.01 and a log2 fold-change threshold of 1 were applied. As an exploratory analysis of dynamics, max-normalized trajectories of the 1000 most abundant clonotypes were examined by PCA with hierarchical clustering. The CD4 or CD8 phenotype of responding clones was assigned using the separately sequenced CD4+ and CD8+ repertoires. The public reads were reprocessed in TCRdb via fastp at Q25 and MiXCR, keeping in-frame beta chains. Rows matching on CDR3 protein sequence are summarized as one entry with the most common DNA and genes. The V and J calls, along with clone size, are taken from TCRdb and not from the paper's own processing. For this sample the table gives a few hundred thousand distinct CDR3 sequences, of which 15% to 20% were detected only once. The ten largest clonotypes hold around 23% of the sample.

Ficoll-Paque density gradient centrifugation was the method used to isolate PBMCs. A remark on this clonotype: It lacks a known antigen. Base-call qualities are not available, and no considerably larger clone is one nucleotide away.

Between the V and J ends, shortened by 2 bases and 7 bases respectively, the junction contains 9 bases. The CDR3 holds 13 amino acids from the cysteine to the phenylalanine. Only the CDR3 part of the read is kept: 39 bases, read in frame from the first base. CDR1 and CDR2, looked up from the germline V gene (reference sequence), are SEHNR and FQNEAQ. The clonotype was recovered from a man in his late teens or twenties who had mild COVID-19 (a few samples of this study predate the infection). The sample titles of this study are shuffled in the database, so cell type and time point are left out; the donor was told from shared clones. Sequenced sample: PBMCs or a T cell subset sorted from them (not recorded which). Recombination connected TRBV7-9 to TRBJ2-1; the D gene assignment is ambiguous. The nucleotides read TGTGCCAGCAGCTTAACGTCTAATAATGAGCAGTTCTTC. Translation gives CASSLTSNNEQFF.